This TCR beta chain was obtained from a study of blood T cell repertoires in COVID-19. Looking at the study overall: Italy, Spain and the United States were the sources of the convalescent and acute COVID-19 samples. Sample material is recorded as cDNA or gDNA derived from T cells, B-cell-depleted T cells, or PBMCs.

In the authors' workflow: Estimates of nucleated cell counts were drawn from the amplification of reference gene primers. Here immunoSEQ multiplex PCR was the method, and the copy in TCRdb shows in-frame clones only, minus some. The V and J calls and clone size are taken from that table; D and trimming were inferred from the DNA. Of 130,000 to 150,000 clones in the sample, about four fifths were seen once. The germline V gene has CDR1 SGDLS and CDR2 YYNGEE. The V and J ends lost 1 base and 8 bases, in that order; junction bases with no gene match: 11. CDR3 size: 16 residues. The clonotype was recovered from a woman of 80 years or more in a cohort sampled during active or convalescent COVID-19. The sequenced material came from peripheral blood. The chain is built from TRBV9 and TRBJ1-4; 7 positions match TRBD1. CDR3: CASSVRDRGRREKLFF. CDR3 DNA: TGTGCCAGCAGCGTACGTGATAGGGGGCGGCGGGAAAAACTGTTTTTT. The full variable domain, completed using reference TRBV9 and TRBJ1-4, is DSGVTQTPKHLITATGQRVTLRCSPRSGDLSVYWYQQSLDQGLQFLIQYYNGEERAKGNILERFSAQQFPDLHSELNLSSLELGDSALYFCASSVRDRGRREKLFFGSGTQLSVL.